The T cell receptor beta chain described here comes from a study of T-cell memory formation after mild COVID-19. Notes on the study in general: Researchers found some responding clones in pre-infection memory, a sign that cross-reactive memory joined.

In this sample, this clonotype turned up a few times. Its target is unknown. TCRdb processed the 5' RACE reads anew with MiXCR; each CDR3 protein has one entry. The top ten clones hold around 22% of a sample with about 150,000 distinct CDR3 sequences, about 25% of them seen once. The CDR3 extends over 11 amino acids. Germline V gene sequence: CDR1 MGHDK, CDR2 SYGVNS. V lost 5 bases and J lost 11, with 12 bases in between. V is TRBV25-1 and J is TRBJ1-1; D is perhaps TRBD1 (5 bases). The sample taken for sequencing was PBMCs or a T cell subset sorted from them (not recorded which). The clonotype was recovered from an adult woman who had mild COVID-19 (a few samples of this study predate the infection). Cell type and time point are not known. Here the CDR3 reads CASSWGTGAFF. Written as DNA, the CDR3 is TGTGCCAGCAGTTGGGGGACCGGCGCTTTCTTT.